The rows below give T cell receptor beta chains drawn from one sample of a study of blood T cell repertoires in COVID-19. This table comes from immunoSEQ multiplex PCR, and its TCRdb copy is limited to in-frame clones, with some not included. Among under 200,000 clones listed, around nine tenths were seen once. Input material: PBMCs or T cells enriched from blood (not recorded which). Every receptor here comes from a woman aged 45-60 years who had recovered from COVID-19. Each CDR3 is given with its conserved first and last residue. A D gene is named only where the DNA matches it firmly.

d_call	j_call	v_call	cdr3_aa
-	TRBJ2-3	TRBV30	CALDRSGTDTQYF
TRBD2	TRBJ2-1	TRBV18	CASSPSERGWYNEQFF
TRBD1	TRBJ1-2	TRBV27	CASSFLDRNYGYTF
TRBD1	TRBJ1-2	TRBV11-2	CASSLASGTGYGYTF
TRBD1	TRBJ2-7	TRBV11-2	CASSFRDRTYEQYF
TRBD2	TRBJ2-5	TRBV7-3	CASSPSGGFSETQYF
-	TRBJ2-7	TRBV15	CATSRGRRGLKDEQYF
-	TRBJ1-3	TRBV7-9	CASSSTGNTIYF
TRBD1	TRBJ1-5	TRBV10-2	CASREQGSQHF
-	TRBJ1-5	TRBV19	CASSIDSRNQPQHF
-	TRBJ1-1	TRBV27	CASSWRRGTGEAFF
TRBD1	TRBJ1-1	TRBV4-3	CASSPRDRGGNTEAFF
-	TRBJ2-7	TRBV2	CASREEGQMTYEQYF
TRBD2	TRBJ2-1	TRBV13	CASSLDLLAGGTSEQFF
TRBD2	TRBJ2-5	TRBV6-5	CATRLAGAQETQYF
-	TRBJ1-5	TRBV7-3	CASSLNRENQPQHF
TRBD1	TRBJ1-1	TRBV20-1	CSASPLTGDGTEAFF
-	TRBJ2-1	TRBV27	CATSSGGTYNEQFF
TRBD1	TRBJ1-5	TRBV30	CAWSVRLGTGARYNSNQPQHF
TRBD1	TRBJ1-1	TRBV13	CASSYFRDRGDEAFF
-	TRBJ2-7	TRBV5-6	CASSSRAGLVDEQYF
-	TRBJ1-2	TRBV4-1	CASSSNRAPIYGYTF
TRBD1	TRBJ2-2	TRBV19	CASSMRQGAGTGELFF
-	TRBJ2-3	TRBV2	CASSVTQQGVDTQYF
TRBD2	TRBJ2-7	TRBV5-4	CASSLAGTSGNEQYF
-	TRBJ1-2	TRBV2	CASLTENYGYTF
TRBD2	TRBJ2-7	TRBV18	CASSRFAGDYEQYF
-	TRBJ1-6	TRBV7-2	CASTQAQGIQSSPLHF
-	TRBJ2-2	TRBV24-1	CATSAAGQPNTGELFF
-	TRBJ2-4	TRBV11-3	CASSPGGLAENIQYF
-	TRBJ1-1	TRBV3-1/TRBV3-2	CASSPRGSARNTEAFF
TRBD2	TRBJ2-3	TRBV7-8	CASSLETPGGRSTQYF
-	TRBJ1-2	TRBV6-5	CASSYGRALYGYTF
TRBD1	TRBJ1-1	TRBV9	CASSEQGGTEAFF
-	TRBJ1-1	TRBV19	CASSGPLAGPTEAFF
-	TRBJ1-3	TRBV30	CAWGAGVSGNTIYF
TRBD2	TRBJ2-7	TRBV7-2	CASSLGLAGISYEQYF
TRBD2	TRBJ2-2	TRBV29-1	CSVRTSGGTGELFF
TRBD2	TRBJ2-2	TRBV7-3	CASSLNPPSGGANTGELFF
-	TRBJ1-3	TRBV18	CASSRDSLSSGNTIYF
-	TRBJ1-1	TRBV12-3/TRBV12-4	CASSLREGTEAFF
-	TRBJ2-1	TRBV6-5	CASSYTSNEQFF
TRBD2	TRBJ2-5	TRBV11-2	CASSLGSGGIKTQYF
-	TRBJ1-2	TRBV11-2	CASSPERLSYGYTF
-	TRBJ1-6	TRBV4-1	CASSQGIGGRNSPLHF
-	TRBJ2-5	TRBV27	CASSFRGETQYF
-	TRBJ2-7	TRBV5-4	CASRVDSREQYF
TRBD1	TRBJ2-2	TRBV29-1	CSVMDRVATNTGELFF
TRBD2	TRBJ2-7	TRBV12-3/TRBV12-4	CASSHGGGQYF
-	TRBJ1-6	TRBV20-1	CSASIGQGSSPLHF
-	TRBJ1-2	TRBV19	CASSFQGSGYTF
-	TRBJ2-3	TRBV7-9	CASSLGLVGRTDTQYF
-	TRBJ1-2	TRBV9	CASSEVRGGSYGYTF
-	TRBJ2-1	TRBV7-3	CASFLQGSCSYNEQFF
TRBD1	TRBJ1-4	TRBV14	CASRATGVSSEKLFF
-	TRBJ2-3	TRBV18	CASSPPTYTQYF
TRBD1	TRBJ1-2	TRBV9	CASSVSGTGNYGYTF